This entry lists 14 T cell receptor beta chains sequenced from one sample in a study of T-cell reconstitution after alpha-beta-depleted transplantation in children. During its preparation, the TCRbeta library received unique molecular identifiers. MiXCR, run by TCRdb on the PCR reads, gives a single entry per CDR3 protein. Altogether about a million distinct CDR3 sequences are present, under 30% being singletons, with the ten largest covering more than 25%. Sequenced here: PBMCs, mostly from graft donor cells, sampled 360 days after TCRalphabeta/CD19-depleted stem cell transplant. These receptors all stem from a boy less than two years old who had a stem cell transplant for SCID, so the T cells may come from the graft donor.

This chain connects TRBV27 to TRBJ2-7, with D possibly TRBD1 on 5 matching bases. The CDR3 loop spans 15 amino acids. Per germline, CDR1 MNHEY and CDR2 SMNVEV (reference sequence). V was trimmed by 4 bases and J by 3 bases, leaving 16 bases between them. In DNA form, the CDR3 reads TGTGCCAGCAGTTATGAGACAGCAACAAACTACGAGCAGTACTTC. This sequence encodes CASSYETATNYEQYF.

This clonotype was observed a handful of times. This sequence joins TRBV7-8 and TRBJ2-1; 9 positions match TRBD2. CDR1 and CDR2 from the germline V gene are SGHVS and FQNEAQ. Trimming cost V 0 bases and J 3 bases; bases outside gene matches: 15. The CDR3 length is 20 residues. CDR3 region: CASSLAGVVETSGIYNEQFF. The DNA for the CDR3 is TGTGCCAGCAGCTTAGCGGGGGTTGTTGAGACTAGCGGCATCTACAATGAGCAGTTCTTC.

The genes are TRBV5-1 and TRBJ2-3; D might be TRBD2 (6 bases). The CDR3 loop spans 16 amino acids. Trimming pared 0 bases from V and 0 bases from J, leaving 11 bases between. CDR1 and CDR2 (germline): SGHRS, YFSETQ. The DNA of the CDR3 is TGCGCCAGCAGCTTGGATTCGGGGGTTAGCACAGATACGCAGTATTTT. This sequence encodes CASSLDSGVSTDTQYF.

This clonotype was detected a few times. The V call is TRBV6-6, the J call TRBJ1-4, with D perhaps matching TRBD1 (6 bases). CDR1 is MNHNY, CDR2 SVGAGI, per germline (reference sequence). V was cut by 6 bases and J by 10 bases, with 15 bases left in between. The CDR3 loop spans 13 amino acids. The CDR3 coding sequence is TGTGCCAGCAGGGATCCAGGGGTAGGAAAACTGTTTTTT. This gives the protein CASRDPGVGKLFF.

This clonotype was counted only a few times. The genes are TRBV29-1 and TRBJ1-1, with D perhaps TRBD1 (5 bases). With 6 bases removed from V and 6 bases from J, the gap between germline ends came to 11 bases. Germline values: CDR1 SQVTM, CDR2 ANQGSEA. CDR3 length: 11 residues. The CDR3 DNA is TGCAGCGTGGGGCGAGGGGCTGAAGCTTTCTTT. Translated, it gives CSVGRGAEAFF.

The chain carries TRBV11-1 and TRBJ2-7; 7 bases are shared with TRBD2. Germline CDR1 and CDR2: SGHAT and FQDESV (reference sequence). V trimming: 2 bases; J trimming: 0 bases; junction bases outside the gene matches: 4. CDR3 length: 15 amino acids. CDR3 bases: TGTGCCAGCAGCTTACCAGCGGGGTCCTCCTACGAGCAGTACTTC. This sequence encodes CASSLPAGSSYEQYF.

This chain joins TRBV20-1 and TRBJ2-4; no firm D call. This CDR3 comprises 16 residues. Deletions cut 0 bases from V and 4 bases from J, with 16 bases between. The V gene's germline CDR1 is DFQATT and CDR2 SNEGSKA (reference sequence). CDR3 sequence: CSARDAEAGWKNIQYF. In DNA form, the CDR3 reads TGCAGTGCTAGAGATGCTGAGGCCGGGTGGAAAAACATTCAGTACTTC.

The genes are TRBV30 and TRBJ2-7; TRBD1 aligns across 7 bases. Per germline, CDR1 GTSNPN and CDR2 SVGIG (reference sequence). The V segment lost 5 bases and the J segment 3 bases; nucleotides outside the gene matches: 7. This CDR3 is 13 amino acids long. The CDR3: CAWSRGTIYEQYF. Written as DNA, the CDR3 is TGTGCCTGGTCCAGGGGGACCATCTACGAGCAGTACTTC.

The genes are TRBV4-2 and TRBJ1-2; maybe TRBD1 (6 bases). The CDR3 contains 15 residues. Germline assignment: CDR1 LGHNA and CDR2 YNFKEQ. Trimming stripped 4 bases from V and 0 bases from J, with 12 bases between. The CDR3 protein is CASSPGRTANYGYTF. DNA for the CDR3: TGTGCCAGCAGCCCGGGTCGGACAGCTAACTATGGCTACACCTTC.

The table lists this clonotype with many counts. The chain carries TRBV20-1 and TRBJ2-1; D gene unclear. CDR3 length: 10 amino acids. Germline assignment: CDR1 DFQATT and CDR2 SNEGSKA (reference sequence). CDR3 region: CSALYNEQFF. As DNA, the CDR3 is TGCAGCGCCCTTTACAATGAGCAGTTCTTC.

The V gene is TRBV5-1, the J gene TRBJ2-5, with 7 bases that match TRBD1. The ends lost 4 bases at V and 2 bases at J; junction bases unmatched: 11. The germline V gene has CDR1 SGHRS and CDR2 YFSETQ. This CDR3 contains 16 residues. CDR3 bases: TGCGCCAGCAGCGGCGCTACAGGGGTTGGTCAAGAGACCCAGTACTTC. Translating gives CASSGATGVGQETQYF.

The chain combines TRBV28 with TRBJ2-1; D is unclear. Germline V gene lookup returns CDR1 MDHEN and CDR2 SYDVKM. This CDR3 contains 18 residues. Trimming shortened V by 8 bases and J by 0 bases, and 23 bases separated the two germline ends. DNA for the CDR3: TGTGCCAGCCCCGCCCCTGGACCCTCAGGAAGCTCCTACAATGAGCAGTTCTTC. Protein product: CASPAPGPSGSSYNEQFF.

A few counts support this clonotype. The V and J genes are TRBV4-1 and TRBJ2-3, with 7 bases aligning to TRBD2. CDR1 is MGHRA and CDR2 is YSYEKL in the germline V gene. CDR3 length equals 18 residues. V was pared by 1 base and J by 0 bases, with 10 bases of the junction left unmatched. CDR3 loop: CASSQGSGASGSTDTQYF. The CDR3 DNA reads TGCGCCAGCAGCCAAGGCTCTGGGGCTAGCGGAAGCACAGATACGCAGTATTTT.

This clonotype has a count of ten or more. The chain couples TRBV28 to TRBJ2-6; D is ambiguous. V dropped 4 bases and J dropped 0 bases, with 10 bases sitting between them. This CDR3 comprises 16 residues. Germline CDR1 and CDR2: MDHEN and SYDVKM. The DNA for the CDR3 is TGTGCCAGCAGTTCTCATTTAGCCTCTGGGGCCAACGTCCTGACTTTC. This sequence encodes CASSSHLASGANVLTF.